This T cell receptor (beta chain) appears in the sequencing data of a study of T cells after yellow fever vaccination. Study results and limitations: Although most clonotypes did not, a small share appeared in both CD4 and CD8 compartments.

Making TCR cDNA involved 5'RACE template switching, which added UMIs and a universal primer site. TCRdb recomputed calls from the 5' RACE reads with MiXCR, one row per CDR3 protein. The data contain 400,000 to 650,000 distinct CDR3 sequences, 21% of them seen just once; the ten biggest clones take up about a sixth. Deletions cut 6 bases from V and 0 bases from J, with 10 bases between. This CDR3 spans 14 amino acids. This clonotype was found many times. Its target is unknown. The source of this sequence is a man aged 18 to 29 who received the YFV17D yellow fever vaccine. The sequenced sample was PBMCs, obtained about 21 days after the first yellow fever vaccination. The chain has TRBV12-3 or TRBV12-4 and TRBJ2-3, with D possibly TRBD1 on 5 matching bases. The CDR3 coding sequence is TGTGCCAGCAGCTTTTCAGGGAGCACAGATACGCAGTATTTT. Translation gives CASSFSGSTDTQYF.